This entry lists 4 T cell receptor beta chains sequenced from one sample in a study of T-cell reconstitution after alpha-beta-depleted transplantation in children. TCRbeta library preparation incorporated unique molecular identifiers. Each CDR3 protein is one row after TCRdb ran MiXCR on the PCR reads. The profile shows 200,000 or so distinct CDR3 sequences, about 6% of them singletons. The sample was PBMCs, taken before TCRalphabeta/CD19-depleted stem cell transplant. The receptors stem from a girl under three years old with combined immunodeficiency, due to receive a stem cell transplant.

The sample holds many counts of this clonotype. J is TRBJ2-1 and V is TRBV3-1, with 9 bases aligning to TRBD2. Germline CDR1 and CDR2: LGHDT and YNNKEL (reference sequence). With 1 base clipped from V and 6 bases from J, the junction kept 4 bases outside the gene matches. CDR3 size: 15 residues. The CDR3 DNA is TGTGCCAGCAGCCAAGGGACTAGCGACGTCAATGAGCAGTTCTTC. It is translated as CASSQGTSDVNEQFF.

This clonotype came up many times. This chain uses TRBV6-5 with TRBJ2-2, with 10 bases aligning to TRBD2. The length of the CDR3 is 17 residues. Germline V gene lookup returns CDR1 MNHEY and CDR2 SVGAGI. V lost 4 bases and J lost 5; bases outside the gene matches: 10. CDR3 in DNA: TGTGCCAGCAGTTCCAGCTGGACTAGCGGAAATACCGGGGAGCTGTTTTTT. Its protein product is CASSSSWTSGNTGELFF.

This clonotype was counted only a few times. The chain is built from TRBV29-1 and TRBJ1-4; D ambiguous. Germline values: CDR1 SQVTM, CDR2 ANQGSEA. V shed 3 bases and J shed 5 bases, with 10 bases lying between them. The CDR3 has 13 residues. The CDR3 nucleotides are TGCAGCGTTGATGGCGGGTTAAATGAAAAACTGTTTTTT. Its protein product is CSVDGGLNEKLFF. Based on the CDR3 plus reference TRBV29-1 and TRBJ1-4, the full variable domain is SAVISQKPSRDICQRGTSLTIQCQVDSQVTMMFWYRQQPGQSLTLIATANQGSEATYESGFVIDKFPISRPNLTFSTLTVSNMSPEDSSIYLCSVDGGLNEKLFFGSGTQLSVL.

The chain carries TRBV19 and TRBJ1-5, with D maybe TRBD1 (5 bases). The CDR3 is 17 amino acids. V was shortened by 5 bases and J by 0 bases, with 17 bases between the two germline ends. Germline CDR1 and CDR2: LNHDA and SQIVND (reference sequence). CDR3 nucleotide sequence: TGTGCCAGTAGTGGGACCTCAGGGCTATATAGCAATCAGCCCCAGCATTTT. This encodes CASSGTSGLYSNQPQHF.